The sequence of this T cell receptor beta chain was determined in a study of shared clonotypes between healthy human individuals. Losses at the gene ends were 3 bases for V and 4 bases for J; bases not matched to a gene: 5. Germline lookup yields CDR1 SEHNR and CDR2 FQNEAQ (reference sequence). This CDR3 comprises 15 residues. The repertoire was sequenced with immunoSEQ multiplex PCR; TCRdb's copy has only in-frame clones and lacks some. The table includes over 2 million clones, about 95% detected once. Naivety among CD8 cells was defined by CD45RO negativity and positive CCR7 selection, thereby excluding terminally differentiated effector memory CD45RA+ cells.

The chain carries TRBV7-9 and TRBJ2-2; 7 bases line up with TRBD2. Material for sequencing was naive CD8+ T cells sorted from blood. This receptor was obtained from a man younger than 30 in good health. In DNA form, the CDR3 reads TGTGCCAGCAGCTTTGGCGGGGGAGGCACCGGGGAGCTGTTTTTT. Protein: CASSFGGGGTGELFF.